A selection of T cell receptor beta chains follows, all from one sample in a study of blood T cell repertoires in COVID-19. Generated by immunoSEQ multiplex PCR, the TCRdb table keeps only in-frame clones and is missing some. The sample records just over 15,000 clones, approximately 83% being singletons. Sequenced: peripheral blood. The receptors were sampled from a human donor in a cohort sampled during active COVID-19. CDR3s include the opening cysteine and the closing phenylalanine or tryptophan. D genes are given only for firm matches. Some rows have no size entry. The others give once, few or many, or a class for an expanded clone.

-,TRBJ1-2,TRBD1,TRBV29-1,TGCAGCGTCGAGACAGGGTTGGGCTATGGCTACACCTTC,CSVETGLGYGYTF
-,TRBJ2-7,TRBD2,TRBV7-8,TGTGCCAGCAGCTTGGATAGCGGGAGCCCCTACGAGCAGTACTTC,CASSLDSGSPYEQYF
once,TRBJ1-2,-,TRBV6-2/TRBV6-3,TGTGCCAGCAGTCACCGGGGTGGCTACACCTTC,CASSHRGGYTF
few,TRBJ2-2,TRBD2,TRBV6-1,TGTGCCAGCAGTGAAAGAACTAGCGGGGATAACACCGGGGAGCTGTTTTTT,CASSERTSGDNTGELFF
-,TRBJ2-1,-,TRBV4-1,TGCGCCAGCAGCCAAGAAGCGGCGGGGGCGGGGATGGGGTTCTTC,CASSQEAAGAGMGFF
-,TRBJ2-5,-,TRBV7-8,TGTGCCAGCAGCTTAGTGGAGGAGACCCAGTACTTC,CASSLVEETQYF
-,TRBJ2-2,TRBD1,TRBV10-3,TGTGCCATCAGGCACAGGGGCCGGGTCACCGGGGAGCTGTTTTTT,CAIRHRGRVTGELFF
-,TRBJ2-7,TRBD1,TRBV5-1,TGCGCCAGCAGTCGTGCACAGGGGTCCTACGAGCAGTACTTC,CASSRAQGSYEQYF
once,TRBJ1-2,-,TRBV5-1,TGCGCCAGCAGCTTGTCGGGGTCGTATGGCTACACCTTC,CASSLSGSYGYTF
-,TRBJ2-5,TRBD1,TRBV7-8,TGTGCCAGCAGCTTACTACCGACAGGGGGCGTTGAGACCCAGTACTTC,CASSLLPTGGVETQYF
-,TRBJ2-7,TRBD1,TRBV6-5,TGTGCCAGCAGGGGACAGGCTGTCTCCTACGAGCAGTACTTC,CASRGQAVSYEQYF
-,TRBJ1-1,TRBD1,TRBV7-2,TGTGCCAGCAGCTTAGAGTCAGGGGGTGTCCCTGAAGCTTTCTTT,CASSLESGGVPEAFF
-,TRBJ2-7,TRBD1,TRBV5-8,TGTGCCAGCAGCTTGGGGACAGGGACCTACGAGCAGTACTTC,CASSLGTGTYEQYF
-,TRBJ2-1,TRBD2,TRBV5-5,TGTGCCAGCAGCTTACGCGCGGGAGGGGGGGATGAGCAGTTCTTC,CASSLRAGGGDEQFF
-,TRBJ2-3,TRBD2,TRBV4-2,TGTGCCAGCAGCCAAGAAGCGGGAGGCCACGGAGATACGCAGTATTTT,CASSQEAGGHGDTQYF